This entry lists 26 T cell receptor beta chains sequenced from one sample in a study of T cells after yellow fever vaccination. One entry per CDR3 protein, called by TCRdb with MiXCR from the 5' RACE reads. The data show hundreds of thousands of distinct CDR3 sequences, around 13% seen once. Sequenced material: CD4+ T cells sorted from PBMCs, taken 15 days after the yellow fever booster vaccination. These TCRs come from a man between 18 and 35 years old who received the YFV17D yellow fever vaccine.

There are a few counts of this clonotype. The chain's CDR3 is CASSQTRGATDTQYF. The CDR3 DNA follows: TGTGCCAGCAGCCAGACTAGAGGGGCGACAGATACGCAGTATTTT. The genes are TRBV7-2 and TRBJ2-3; maybe TRBD2 (6 bases). Between the trimmed V and J ends, which lost 5 bases and 3 bases, there was a span of 15 bases. In germline, CDR1 is SGHTA, CDR2 FQGNSA. This CDR3 comprises 15 residues.

This clonotype was picked up a small number of times. The V and J genes are TRBV7-9 and TRBJ2-3, with D tentatively TRBD1 or TRBD2 (5 bases each). CDR1 and CDR2 (germline): SEHNR, FQNEAQ (reference sequence). The CDR3 covers 15 residues. The V end was cut by 6 bases, the J end by 6 bases, with 19 bases between. CDR3 loop: CASRGTERSVDTQYF. In DNA, the CDR3 is TGTGCCAGCAGAGGGACCGAACGATCGGTGGATACGCAGTATTTT.

This clonotype was recorded many times. The chain carries TRBV5-1 and TRBJ1-4; D gene unclear. In germline, CDR1 is SGHRS, CDR2 YFSETQ. Between the trimmed V and J ends, which lost 1 base and 0 bases, there was a span of 7 bases. The CDR3 extends over 15 amino acids. The CDR3 sequence: CASSLSAATNEKLFF. For the CDR3, the DNA is TGCGCCAGCAGCTTGTCCGCGGCAACTAATGAAAAACTGTTTTTT.

This clonotype was counted many times. J is TRBJ2-2 and V is TRBV7-2, with 11 nucleotides matching TRBD2. V lost 4 bases and J lost 4; bases outside the gene matches: 2. CDR1 SGHTA and CDR2 FQGNSA come from the germline V gene. The CDR3 has 15 residues. DNA of the CDR3: TGTGCCAGCAGCTCGGGACTAGCGGCCACCGGGGAGCTGTTTTTT. Its protein is CASSSGLAATGELFF.

This clonotype was counted only a few times. The CDR3 DNA follows: TGTGCCAGCAGCACTGCGGACAGGGGTGGTGGCTACACCTTC. The encoded protein is CASSTADRGGGYTF. V and J are TRBV7-2 and TRBJ1-2; 9 bases are shared with TRBD1. This CDR3 is 14 amino acids long. Per germline, CDR1 SGHTA and CDR2 FQGNSA. The ends lost 5 bases at V and 7 bases at J; junction bases unmatched: 8.

This clonotype was seen a few times. V gene TRBV20-1 combines with J gene TRBJ2-3; 7 nucleotides agree with TRBD2. The trim removed 8 bases at V and 7 bases at J, leaving 9 bases unmatched. The CDR3 sequence is 12 residues long. CDR1 is DFQATT and CDR2 is SNEGSKA in the germline V gene (reference sequence). Here the CDR3 reads CSSGLGRNTQYF. The CDR3 nucleotides are TGCAGTTCCGGACTAGGGCGGAATACGCAGTATTTT.

CDR3 sequence: CASSQRPPDRAFSSNQPQHF. CDR3 nucleotides: TGCGCCAGCAGCCAACGTCCCCCGGACAGGGCGTTTAGCAGCAATCAGCCCCAGCATTTT. The chain recombines TRBV4-1 with TRBJ1-5; 8 positions match TRBD1. This CDR3 contains 20 residues. CDR1 and CDR2 (germline): MGHRA, YSYEKL. V shed 2 bases and J 1 base; nucleotides not matched to a gene: 16.

This clonotype was detected many times. This chain joins TRBV7-2 and TRBJ1-1; the match to TRBD1 covers 7 bases. V shed 2 bases and J 3 bases; nucleotides not matched to a gene: 6. Germline-derived CDR1 and CDR2 are SGHTA and FQGNSA. The length of the CDR3 is 15 residues. CDR3 protein: CASSLFLQGDTEAFF. The CDR3, as DNA: TGTGCCAGCAGCTTATTTCTCCAGGGGGACACTGAAGCTTTCTTT.

The chain recombines TRBV20-1 with TRBJ2-5; D could derive from TRBD1 or TRBD2 (5 bases each). The V and J ends lost 6 bases and 4 bases respectively, with 15 bases between them. The CDR3 is made up of 13 amino acids. The germline gives CDR1 DFQATT, CDR2 SNEGSKA (reference sequence). The CDR3 spells CSARTGAPETQYF. As DNA, the CDR3 is TGCAGTGCCAGAACCGGGGCGCCAGAGACCCAGTACTTC.

The chain uses TRBV12-3 or TRBV12-4 and TRBJ1-5, with 7 bases fitting TRBD1. The trim removed 5 bases at V and 9 bases at J, leaving 4 bases unmatched. The CDR3 runs to 12 residues. The CDR3 here is CASSPQGGPQHF. CDR3 nucleotide sequence: TGTGCCAGCAGTCCCCAGGGGGGGCCCCAGCATTTT.

This clonotype appeared a few times. V usage is TRBV12-3 or TRBV12-4 and J usage is TRBJ1-4; D gene unclear. This CDR3 spans 13 amino acids. Trimming left V 2 bases short and J 8 bases short, with 9 bases between. The CDR3 DNA sequence: TGTGCCAGCAGTTTAAGGGAACCCGAAAAACTGTTTTTT. This encodes CASSLREPEKLFF.

CDR3 nucleotide sequence: TGTGCCAGCAGCGTAGCTCCAGCGGGGTTTCCTTACGAGCAGTACTTC. It yields the protein CASSVAPAGFPYEQYF. The chain combines TRBV9 with TRBJ2-7, with 7 bases that match TRBD2. V was clipped by 0 bases and J by 4 bases; unmatched bases: 10. The CDR3 contains 16 residues. Germline lookup yields CDR1 SGDLS and CDR2 YYNGEE.

The sample holds many counts of this clonotype. The CDR3 nucleotides are TGTGCCAGCAGCTGTCGCCATGGACTCCCCTACGAGCAGTACGTC. This translates into CASSCRHGLPYEQYV. The gene calls are TRBV5-5 and TRBJ2-7; TRBD2 might be the D (5 bases). Germline V gene lookup returns CDR1 SGHKS and CDR2 YYEKEE (reference sequence). The CDR3 totals 15 residues. V lost 3 bases and J lost 2, with 15 bases in between.

The table lists this clonotype with a few counts. This chain links TRBV29-1 with TRBJ2-3; tentatively, D is TRBD2 (5 bases). Trimming stripped 3 bases from V and 4 bases from J, with 5 bases between. Per the germline V gene, CDR1 is SQVTM and CDR2 is ANQGSEA. The length of the CDR3 is 11 residues. The CDR3 nucleotides are TGCAGCGTTGAGGAGGCAGATACGCAGTATTTT. Protein: CSVEEADTQYF.

At least ten counts were recorded for this clonotype. The chain combines TRBV6-6 with TRBJ2-5, with TRBD2 as a possible D gene (5 bases). The CDR3 extends over 16 amino acids. The germline V and J ends were trimmed by 0 bases and 3 bases, with 14 bases remaining between them. The V gene's germline CDR1 is MNHNY and CDR2 SVGAGI (reference sequence). The DNA for the CDR3 is TGTGCCAGCAGTTACTCGCACCCTCGGCGGGAAGAGACCCAGTACTTC. This encodes CASSYSHPRREETQYF.

This clonotype was counted between two and nine times. The rearrangement joins TRBV9 to TRBJ2-7, with 8 bases lining up with TRBD2. This CDR3 has 16 amino acids. The V gene's germline CDR1 is SGDLS and CDR2 YYNGEE. J was trimmed by 4 bases and V by 4 bases; bases with no gene match: 13. CDR3: CASSSPSGGAQYEQYF. Here the CDR3 DNA reads TGTGCCAGCAGCTCTCCCTCCGGGGGGGCACAGTACGAGCAGTACTTC.

This clonotype has a handful of counts. This chain uses TRBV28 with TRBJ2-6, with 8 bases matching TRBD2. Trimming cost V 8 bases and J 4 bases; bases outside gene matches: 13. The CDR3 sequence is 17 residues long. In germline, CDR1 is MDHEN, CDR2 SYDVKM. CDR3: CASLASGLLFGANVLTF. CDR3 bases: TGTGCCAGCTTGGCTAGCGGGCTCCTTTTCGGGGCCAACGTCCTGACTTTC.

In this sample, this clonotype turned up a few times. V gene TRBV20-1 combines with J gene TRBJ1-5; D call uncertain. Trimming pared 0 bases from V and 0 bases from J, leaving 9 bases between. The CDR3 is 15 residues long. CDR1 and CDR2 from the germline V gene are DFQATT and SNEGSKA (reference sequence). The CDR3 here is CSARDFGYSNQPQHF. The CDR3 DNA sequence: TGCAGTGCTAGAGATTTCGGGTATAGCAATCAGCCCCAGCATTTT.

This clonotype was seen more than once but under ten times. The V call is TRBV7-9, the J call TRBJ1-2; D may be TRBD1 (5 bases). From germline, CDR1 is SEHNR and CDR2 FQNEAQ (reference sequence). The CDR3 covers 14 residues. Trimming took off 2 bases at V and 4 bases at J, with 11 bases between the two ends. The CDR3 region has the DNA TGTGCCAGCAGCTTACAGGGCCCTTCCTATGGCTACACCTTC. Translation: CASSLQGPSYGYTF.

This clonotype turned up a few times. The V call is TRBV9, the J call TRBJ1-2; D is uncertain. The CDR3 totals 15 residues. The V end was cut by 4 bases, the J end by 2 bases, with 15 bases between. Germline assignment: CDR1 SGDLS and CDR2 YYNGEE. The CDR3 loop is CASSPQEGRNYGYTF. In DNA form, the CDR3 reads TGTGCCAGCAGCCCCCAGGAGGGCAGGAACTATGGCTACACCTTC.

There are a few counts of this clonotype. The chain recombines TRBV3-1 with TRBJ2-1; 10 bases are shared with TRBD2. V shed 6 bases, J shed 14 bases, and the junction held 4 bases outside the gene matches. Looked up from germline, CDR1 is LGHDT and CDR2 is YNNKEL (reference sequence). The CDR3 covers 11 residues. DNA of the CDR3: TGTGCCAGCAGTCTAGCGGGGGAGAAGTTCTTC. It specifies CASSLAGEKFF.

In its sample, this clonotype was seen a few times. This chain links TRBV6-5 with TRBJ2-5, with D perhaps matching TRBD1 (6 bases). CDR1 and CDR2 from the germline V gene are MNHEY and SVGAGI. V was shortened by 2 bases and J by 0 bases, with 7 bases between the two germline ends. The CDR3 has 14 amino acids. CDR3 nucleotides: TGTGCCAGCAGTTACAGGGGGTACCAAGAGACCCAGTACTTC. Its translation is CASSYRGYQETQYF.

This clonotype was observed many times. The rearrangement links TRBV7-3 to TRBJ2-2; D may correspond to TRBD1 or TRBD2 (5 bases each). Germline CDR1 and CDR2: SGHTA and FQGTGA. V lost 4 bases to trimming and J lost 6 bases, with 15 bases between them. This CDR3 is built from 15 residues. The CDR3 is CASSSTVGTAGELFF. For the CDR3, the DNA is TGTGCCAGCAGCTCCACGGTGGGGACGGCCGGGGAGCTGTTTTTT.

V usage is TRBV7-7 and J usage is TRBJ2-1; tentatively, D is TRBD1 or TRBD2 (6 bases each). V was pared by 1 base and J by 12 bases, with 16 bases between. Germline V gives CDR1 SSHAT, CDR2 FNYEAQ (reference sequence). This CDR3 comprises 14 residues. CDR3 sequence: CASSLGLPGAVQFF. DNA of the CDR3: TGTGCCAGCAGCTTAGGTCTGCCGGGGGCGGTGCAGTTCTTC.

J is TRBJ2-6 and V is TRBV7-9; no firm D call. The CDR3 is made up of 18 amino acids. The germline V and J ends were trimmed by 6 bases and 0 bases, with 18 bases remaining between them. Germline loops: CDR1 SEHNR, CDR2 FQNEAQ (reference sequence). This chain's CDR3 is CASRQALTLSSGANVLTF. The DNA for the CDR3 is TGTGCCAGCAGACAAGCACTAACCCTGAGCTCTGGGGCCAACGTCCTGACTTTC.

This clonotype appeared a few times. This chain uses TRBV25-1 with TRBJ2-3; D is undetermined. The V end lost 1 base, the J end lost 7 bases, and 12 bases lay between the germline ends. Germline assignment: CDR1 MGHDK and CDR2 SYGVNS. The CDR3 sequence is 14 residues long. The CDR3 loop reads CASSESLLAYTQYF. The DNA for the CDR3 is TGTGCCAGCAGTGAATCCCTTTTGGCGTATACGCAGTATTTT. The full variable domain, its missing parts supplied by reference TRBV25-1 and TRBJ2-3, is EADIYQTPRYLVIGTGKKITLECSQTMGHDKMYWYQQDPGMELHLIHYSYGVNSTEKGDLSSESTVSRIRTEHFPLTLESARPSHTSQYLCASSESLLAYTQYFGPGTRLTVL.